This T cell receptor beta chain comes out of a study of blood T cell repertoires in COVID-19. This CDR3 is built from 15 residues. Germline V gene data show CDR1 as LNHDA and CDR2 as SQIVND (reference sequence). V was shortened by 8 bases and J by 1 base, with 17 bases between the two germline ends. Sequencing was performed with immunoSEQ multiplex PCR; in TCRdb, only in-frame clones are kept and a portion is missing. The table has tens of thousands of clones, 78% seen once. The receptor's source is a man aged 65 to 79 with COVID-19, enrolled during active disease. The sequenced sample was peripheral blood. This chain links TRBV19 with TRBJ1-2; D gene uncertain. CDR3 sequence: CASRKEWGVNYGYTF. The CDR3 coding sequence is TGTGCCAGTCGTAAAGAGTGGGGAGTTAACTATGGCTACACCTTC.